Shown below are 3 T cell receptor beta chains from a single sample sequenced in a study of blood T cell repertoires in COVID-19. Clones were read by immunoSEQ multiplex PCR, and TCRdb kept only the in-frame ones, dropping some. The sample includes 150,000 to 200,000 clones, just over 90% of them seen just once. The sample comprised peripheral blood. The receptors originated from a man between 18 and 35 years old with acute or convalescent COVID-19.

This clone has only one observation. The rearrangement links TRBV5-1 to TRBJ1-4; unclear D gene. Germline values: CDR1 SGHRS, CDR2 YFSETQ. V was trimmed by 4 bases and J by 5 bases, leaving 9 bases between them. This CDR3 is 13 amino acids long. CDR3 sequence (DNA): TGCGCCAGCAGCCCTACACAGAATGAAAAACTGTTTTTT. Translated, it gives CASSPTQNEKLFF.

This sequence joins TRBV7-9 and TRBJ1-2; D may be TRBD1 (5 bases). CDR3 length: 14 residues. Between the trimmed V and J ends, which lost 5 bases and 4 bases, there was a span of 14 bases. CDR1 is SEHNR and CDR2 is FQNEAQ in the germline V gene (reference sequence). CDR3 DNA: TGTGCCAGCAGCCCAGGGCCTTCATTCTATGGCTACACCTTC. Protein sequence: CASSPGPSFYGYTF.

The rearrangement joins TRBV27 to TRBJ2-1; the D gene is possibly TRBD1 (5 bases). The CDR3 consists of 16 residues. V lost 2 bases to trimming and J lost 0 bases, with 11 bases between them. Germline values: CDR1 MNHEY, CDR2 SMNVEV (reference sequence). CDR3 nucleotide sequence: TGTGCCAGCAGTTTAGGACAACCCAGCTCCTACAATGAGCAGTTCTTC. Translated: CASSLGQPSSYNEQFF.